This is a list of T cell receptor beta chains from one sample in a study of cytomegalovirus exposure and HLA in healthy donors. Here immunoSEQ multiplex PCR was the method, and the copy in TCRdb shows in-frame clones only, minus some. Of tens of thousands of clones in the sample, 85% to 90% were seen once. Sample: PBMCs. Source of these receptors: a boy aged 5-17 years in good health and CMV-seronegative. The CDR3 runs from the conserved cysteine through the conserved F or W. A D gene is named only where the DNA matches it firmly. Expanded clones are given a class, and other clones once, few, many or no size at all.

D: TRBD1; J: TRBJ1-4; V: TRBV5-4; size: .; DNA: TGTGCCAGCAGCCCGGACACAGGGGGGGTTAATGAAAAACTGTTTTTT; CDR3: CASSPDTGGVNEKLFF
D: .; J: TRBJ2-2; V: TRBV7-9; size: few; DNA: TGTGCCAGCAGCTTGGAGATAGAGGTTTTT; CDR3: CASSLEIEVF
D: TRBD1; J: TRBJ1-6; V: TRBV5-6; size: .; DNA: TGTGCCAGCAGCATACAGGGGGCTGGCTCACCCCTCCACTTT; CDR3: CASSIQGAGSPLHF
D: TRBD1; J: TRBJ2-3; V: TRBV5-4; size: .; DNA: TGTGCCAGCAGCTTACAGGGGGACGGTACGCAGTATTTT; CDR3: CASSLQGDGTQYF
D: .; J: TRBJ2-1; V: TRBV11-2; size: .; DNA: TGTGCCAGCAGCTTAGAGGGGACGGGGGGCACGATCAGCTCCTACAATGAGCAGTTCTTC; CDR3: CASSLEGTGGTISSYNEQFF
D: TRBD2; J: TRBJ2-5; V: TRBV19; size: .; DNA: TGTGCCAGTAGTTGGACTAGCGGGGGGGCCTTTGAAGAGACCCAGTACTTC; CDR3: CASSWTSGGAFEETQYF
D: TRBD2; J: TRBJ2-1; V: TRBV19; size: .; DNA: TGTGCCAGTAGTATATCAGCGGGGGGGCCCAATGAGCAGTTCTTC; CDR3: CASSISAGGPNEQFF
D: TRBD1; J: TRBJ1-5; V: TRBV2; size: .; DNA: TGTGCCAGCAGGGAGGACAGGATTTACCAGCCCCAGCATTTT; CDR3: CASREDRIYQPQHF
D: .; J: TRBJ2-5; V: TRBV20-1; size: .; DNA: TGCAGTGCTAGCCCTAAGACCCAGTACTTC; CDR3: CSASPKTQYF
D: TRBD1; J: TRBJ2-7; V: TRBV9; size: .; DNA: TGTGCCAGCAGCGTATCGACAGGGGGGAACTACGAGCAGTACTTC; CDR3: CASSVSTGGNYEQYF
D: .; J: TRBJ1-5; V: TRBV4-3; size: .; DNA: TGCGCCAGCAGCCTAGTGGCGGGGGGCTGGCAGCCCCAGCATTTT; CDR3: CASSLVAGGWQPQHF
D: TRBD1; J: TRBJ2-7; V: TRBV10-2; size: .; DNA: TGCGCCAGCAGGGGACCGGGACAGGGGATTACCTACGAGCAGTACTTC; CDR3: CASRGPGQGITYEQYF
D: TRBD2; J: TRBJ2-1; V: TRBV15; size: .; DNA: TGTGCCACCAGCAGAGGCGGCGGGACTAGCGGGTCCAACAATGAGCAGTTCTTC; CDR3: CATSRGGGTSGSNNEQFF
D: TRBD1; J: TRBJ1-6; V: TRBV25-1; size: .; DNA: TGTGCCAGCAGTGTTGGGACAGCTGATTCACCCCTCCACTTT; CDR3: CASSVGTADSPLHF
D: .; J: TRBJ2-3; V: TRBV4-2; size: .; DNA: TGTGCCAGCAGCCAAGATCAGGTCCAAACAGATACGCAGTATTTT; CDR3: CASSQDQVQTDTQYF
D: TRBD2; J: TRBJ2-3; V: TRBV9; size: .; DNA: TGTGCCAGCAGCGTAGGAGCTAGCGGGGCGGCCACAGATACGCAGTATTTT; CDR3: CASSVGASGAATDTQYF
D: .; J: TRBJ2-7; V: TRBV7-2; size: .; DNA: TGTGCCAGCAGCCCATACAGGGAATCCTACGAGCAGTACTTC; CDR3: CASSPYRESYEQYF
D: TRBD1; J: TRBJ1-3; V: TRBV4-1; size: .; DNA: TGCGCCAGCCAAACGGAGACAGGGACTGGAAACACCATATATTTT; CDR3: CASQTETGTGNTIYF
D: TRBD1; J: TRBJ2-1; V: TRBV4-1; size: .; DNA: TGCGCCAGCAGCAGGGGACAGGGGGCGCGGGGGGGTAATGAGCAGTTCTTC; CDR3: CASSRGQGARGGNEQFF
D: .; J: TRBJ1-5; V: TRBV28; size: .; DNA: TGTGCCAGCAGTTTCTATATCAACAGCTTAAGCAATCAGCCCCAGCATTTT; CDR3: CASSFYINSLSNQPQHF
D: .; J: TRBJ2-7; V: TRBV6-1; size: .; DNA: TGTGCCAGCAGTCTTGGACAGTCTAGCTCCTACGAGCAGTACTTC; CDR3: CASSLGQSSSYEQYF
D: .; J: TRBJ1-2; V: TRBV4-1; size: .; DNA: TGCGCCAGCAACCCCGGAGGGAAGGTAAACTATGGCTACACCTTC; CDR3: CASNPGGKVNYGYTF
D: .; J: TRBJ1-1; V: TRBV15; size: once; DNA: TGTGCCACCAGCAGAGACAAAGCCGGGAACACTGAAGCTTTCTTT; CDR3: CATSRDKAGNTEAFF
D: TRBD1; J: TRBJ2-7; V: TRBV19; size: .; DNA: TGTGCCAGTACCATCCGGCAGGGGGTTTACGAGCAGTACTTC; CDR3: CASTIRQGVYEQYF
D: .; J: TRBJ1-3; V: TRBV28; size: few; DNA: TGTGCCAGCAGTTTGGTCCAGGGCGGCTCGGGAAACACCATATATTTT; CDR3: CASSLVQGGSGNTIYF
D: .; J: TRBJ2-1; V: TRBV5-1; size: .; DNA: TGCGCCAGCAGCCGAACCGGGGGCTACAATGAGCAGTTCTTC; CDR3: CASSRTGGYNEQFF
D: TRBD1; J: TRBJ1-2; V: TRBV2; size: .; DNA: TGTGCCAGCAGTTACGGCCAGGGGGCCCTAGATGGCTACACCTTC; CDR3: CASSYGQGALDGYTF
D: .; J: TRBJ1-6; V: TRBV6-1; size: few; DNA: TGTGCCAGCAGTGAAGCTCGGAATTCACCCCTCCACTTT; CDR3: CASSEARNSPLHF
D: TRBD1; J: TRBJ2-7; V: TRBV19; size: .; DNA: TGTGCCAGTAGCAGGACAGGGGGCGCCGAGCAGTACTTC; CDR3: CASSRTGGAEQYF
D: TRBD1; J: TRBJ1-1; V: TRBV6-6; size: few; DNA: TGTGCCAGCAGTAAGACAGGGGAAGCTTTCTTT; CDR3: CASSKTGEAFF
D: TRBD2; J: TRBJ2-1; V: TRBV7-9; size: .; DNA: TGTGCCAGCAGCGGCCGTGGGGGGGGGTCCAATGAGCAGTTCTTC; CDR3: CASSGRGGGSNEQFF
D: .; J: TRBJ1-5; V: TRBV30; size: .; DNA: TGTGCCTGGAGTTTGGGGCTCGGCAATCAGCCCCAGCATTTT; CDR3: CAWSLGLGNQPQHF
D: .; J: TRBJ1-5; V: TRBV19; size: .; DNA: TGTGCCAGTACGTATGCGGGCCTAAATCAGCCCCAGCATTTT; CDR3: CASTYAGLNQPQHF
D: .; J: TRBJ2-7; V: TRBV13; size: .; DNA: TGTGCCAGCAGCGTCCGGGGTACTAACTACGAGCAGTACTTC; CDR3: CASSVRGTNYEQYF
D: .; J: TRBJ1-2; V: TRBV19; size: .; DNA: TGTGCCAGTAGTATAGTGGCAGGCGGGAGAGGCTACACCTTC; CDR3: CASSIVAGGRGYTF
D: TRBD2; J: TRBJ2-4; V: TRBV29-1; size: .; DNA: TGCAGCGTTGAAGATCAAAGGGGGGATGTCGCACTAGCGGGGAACATTCAGTACTTC; CDR3: CSVEDQRGDVALAGNIQYF
D: .; J: TRBJ1-4; V: TRBV4-3; size: once; DNA: TGCGCCAGCAGCCTTGAAGGGGCAGGGGCGGCAACTAATGAAAAACTGTTTTTT; CDR3: CASSLEGAGAATNEKLFF
D: .; J: TRBJ2-7; V: TRBV5-5; size: .; DNA: TGTGCCAGCAGCCTATCCTCGGGGAATCCACTCTACGAGCAGTACTTC; CDR3: CASSLSSGNPLYEQYF
D: .; J: TRBJ2-1; V: TRBV11-3; size: .; DNA: TGTGCCAGCAGCTTAGATCAGGGGGGATCGAGCTCCTACAATGAGCAGTTCTTC; CDR3: CASSLDQGGSSSYNEQFF
D: .; J: TRBJ2-5; V: TRBV5-6; size: .; DNA: TGTGCCAGCAGCTTGGTGACCGTCAGGTACCAAGAGACCCAGTACTTC; CDR3: CASSLVTVRYQETQYF
D: TRBD2; J: TRBJ2-7; V: TRBV9; size: .; DNA: TGTGCCAGCAGCGTTGGACTAGCGGGCGAATCCTACGAGCAGTACTTC; CDR3: CASSVGLAGESYEQYF
D: .; J: TRBJ2-5; V: TRBV4-1; size: .; DNA: TGCGCCAGCAGCCAAGGTTCAGGTGAAGAGACCCAGTACTTC; CDR3: CASSQGSGEETQYF
D: .; J: TRBJ2-5; V: TRBV11-2; size: once; DNA: TGTGCCAGCAGCCCAAGCAGGGTCGGAGGGCAAGAGACCCAGTACTTC; CDR3: CASSPSRVGGQETQYF
D: .; J: TRBJ1-1; V: TRBV4-1; size: few; DNA: TGCGCCAGCAGCCAAACCTTAGTAGAGTGGACTGAAGCTTTCTTT; CDR3: CASSQTLVEWTEAFF
D: .; J: TRBJ1-4; V: TRBV20-1; size: .; DNA: TGCAGTGCTAGAGTAAGCGAAAAACTGTTTTTT; CDR3: CSARVSEKLFF